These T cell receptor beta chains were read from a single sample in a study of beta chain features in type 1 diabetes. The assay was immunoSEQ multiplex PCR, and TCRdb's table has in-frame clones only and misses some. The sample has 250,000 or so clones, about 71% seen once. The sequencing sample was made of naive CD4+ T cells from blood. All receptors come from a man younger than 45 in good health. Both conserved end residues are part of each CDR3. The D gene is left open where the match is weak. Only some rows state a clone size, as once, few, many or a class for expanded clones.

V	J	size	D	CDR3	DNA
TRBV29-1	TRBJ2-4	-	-	CSVRSPENIQYF	TGCAGCGTTCGGTCCCCGGAAAACATTCAGTACTTC
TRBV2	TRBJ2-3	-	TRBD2	CASKALAGGQDTQYF	TGTGCCAGCAAAGCACTAGCGGGGGGTCAGGATACGCAGTATTTT
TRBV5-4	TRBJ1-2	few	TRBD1	CASSRTGGNYGYTF	TGTGCCAGCAGCCGGACAGGGGGCAACTATGGCTACACCTTC
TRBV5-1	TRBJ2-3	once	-	CASSLDNPSTDTQYF	TGCGCCAGCAGCTTGGATAACCCTAGCACAGATACGCAGTATTTT
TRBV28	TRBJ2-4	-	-	CASSHNGLAKNIQYF	TGTGCCAGCAGCCATAACGGGTTGGCCAAAAACATTCAGTACTTC
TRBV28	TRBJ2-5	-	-	CASSFGGRETQYF	TGTGCCAGCAGTTTTGGGGGTAGGGAGACCCAGTACTTC
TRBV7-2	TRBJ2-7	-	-	CASSLGSYEQYF	TGTGCCAGCAGCTTAGGGTCCTACGAGCAGTACTTC
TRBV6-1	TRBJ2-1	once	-	CASSVHRVVDEQFF	TGTGCCAGCAGTGTCCACAGGGTGGTTGATGAGCAGTTCTTC
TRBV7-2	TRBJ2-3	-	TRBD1	CASSPGQDSSTDTQYF	TGTGCCAGCAGCCCCGGACAGGACTCTAGCACAGATACGCAGTATTTT
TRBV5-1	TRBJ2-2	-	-	CASTGSTGELFF	TGCGCCAGTACAGGGAGTACCGGGGAGCTGTTTTTT
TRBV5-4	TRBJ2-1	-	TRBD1	CASSLALRTGGNEQFF	TGTGCCAGCAGCTTGGCGCTCCGGACAGGGGGCAATGAGCAGTTCTTC
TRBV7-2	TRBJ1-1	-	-	CASSSDRSNTEAFF	TGTGCCAGCAGCTCAGACAGGTCGAACACTGAAGCTTTCTTT
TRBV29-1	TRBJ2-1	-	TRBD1	CSVITGVTYNEQFF	TGCAGCGTGATAACAGGGGTAACCTACAATGAGCAGTTCTTC
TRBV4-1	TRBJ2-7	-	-	CASSTNEQYF	TGCGCCAGCAGCACGAACGAGCAGTACTTC
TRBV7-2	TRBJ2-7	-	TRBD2	CASSRGLAPEQYF	TGTGCCAGCAGCCGGGGACTAGCCCCCGAGCAGTACTTC
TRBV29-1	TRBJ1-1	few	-	CSVDPGNTEAFF	TGCAGCGTTGACCCGGGGAACACTGAAGCTTTCTTT
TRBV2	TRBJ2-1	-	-	CASSEAQKLRSYNEQFF	TGTGCCAGCAGTGAAGCGCAGAAACTACGCTCCTACAATGAGCAGTTCTTC
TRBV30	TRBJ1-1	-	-	CAWSVGRNTEAFF	TGTGCCTGGAGTGTCGGTAGGAACACTGAAGCTTTCTTT
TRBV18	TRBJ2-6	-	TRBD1	CASSPSTGQAGANVLTF	TGTGCCAGCTCACCTTCGACAGGGCAGGCCGGGGCCAACGTCCTGACTTTC
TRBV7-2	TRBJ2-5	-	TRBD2	CASSPTTSGRQETQYF	TGTGCCAGCAGTCCGACGACTAGCGGGAGACAAGAGACCCAGTACTTC
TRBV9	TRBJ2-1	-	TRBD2	CASSHRLADNEQFF	TGTGCCAGCAGTCACAGACTAGCGGACAATGAGCAGTTCTTC
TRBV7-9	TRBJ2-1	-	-	CASSGANGNEQFF	TGTGCCAGCAGCGGGGCAAATGGGAATGAGCAGTTCTTC
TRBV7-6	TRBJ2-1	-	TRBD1	CASSLASSGGNEQFF	TGTGCCAGCAGCTTAGCGTCCTCAGGGGGCAATGAGCAGTTCTTC
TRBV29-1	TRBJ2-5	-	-	CSVGWRHNQETQYF	TGCAGCGTTGGCTGGCGGCATAACCAAGAGACCCAGTACTTC
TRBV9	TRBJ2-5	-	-	CASSVEGRQETQYF	TGTGCCAGCAGCGTAGAGGGCAGACAAGAGACCCAGTACTTC